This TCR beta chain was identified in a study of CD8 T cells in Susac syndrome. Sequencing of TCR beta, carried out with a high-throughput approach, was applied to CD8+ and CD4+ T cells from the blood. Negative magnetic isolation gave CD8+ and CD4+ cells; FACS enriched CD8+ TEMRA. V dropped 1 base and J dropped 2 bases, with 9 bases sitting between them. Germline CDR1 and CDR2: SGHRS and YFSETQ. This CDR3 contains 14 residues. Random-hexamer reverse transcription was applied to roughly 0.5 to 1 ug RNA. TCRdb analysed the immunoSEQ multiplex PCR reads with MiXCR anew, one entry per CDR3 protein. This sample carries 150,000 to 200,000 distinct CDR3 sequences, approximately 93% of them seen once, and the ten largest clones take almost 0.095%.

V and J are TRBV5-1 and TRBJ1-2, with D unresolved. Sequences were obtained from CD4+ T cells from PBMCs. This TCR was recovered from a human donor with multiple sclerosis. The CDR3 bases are TGCGCCAGCAGCTTGCCCCCGGGAAACTATGGCTACACCTTC. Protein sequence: CASSLPPGNYGYTF.